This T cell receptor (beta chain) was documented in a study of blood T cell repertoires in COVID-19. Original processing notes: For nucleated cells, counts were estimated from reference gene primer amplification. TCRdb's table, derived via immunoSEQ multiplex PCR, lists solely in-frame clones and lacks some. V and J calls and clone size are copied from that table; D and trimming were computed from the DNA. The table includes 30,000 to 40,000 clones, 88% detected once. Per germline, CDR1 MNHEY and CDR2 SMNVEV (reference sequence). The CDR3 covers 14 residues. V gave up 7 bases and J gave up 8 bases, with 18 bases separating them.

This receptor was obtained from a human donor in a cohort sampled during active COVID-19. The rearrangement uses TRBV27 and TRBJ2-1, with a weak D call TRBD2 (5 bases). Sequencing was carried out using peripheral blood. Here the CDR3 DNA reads TGTGCCAGCATAGACCGGGATTCCGGCGATGAGCAGTTCTTC. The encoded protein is CASIDRDSGDEQFF.